The present TCR beta chain was sequenced within a study of response to subunit inactivated influenza vaccine. This clonotype showed up many times. Its cognate antigen is unknown. TCRdb analysed the RT-PCR reads with MiXCR anew, one entry per CDR3 protein. The table shows about 300,000 distinct CDR3 sequences, with 21% occurring only once. Study results and limitations: Each seasonal influenza vaccination, the authors suggested, recruits few new T cells.

The input for sequencing was PBMCs from blood, taken about 20 months after vaccination. The receptor's source is a man between 50 and 75 years old who received an inactivated influenza vaccine.

Here the CDR3 reads CASSLGSNTEAFF. CDR3 coding DNA: TGTGCCAGCAGCTTAGGGTCGAACACTGAAGCTTTCTTT. The chain couples TRBV7-8 to TRBJ1-1; no clear D gene. Trimming shortened V by 1 base and J by 1 base, and 4 bases separated the two germline ends. Germline V gene lookup returns CDR1 SGHVS and CDR2 FQNEAQ. The CDR3 covers 13 residues.